The 16 T cell receptor beta chains below all came from one sample that was sequenced in a study of cytomegalovirus exposure and HLA in healthy donors. PCR employed 60 Vbeta and 13 Jbeta primers. Clones were read by immunoSEQ multiplex PCR, and TCRdb kept only the in-frame ones, dropping some. The sample shows under 45,000 clones, and under 4.5% sits with its ten largest clones. Sample: PBMCs. The receptors originated from a male donor in good health and CMV-seronegative.

The V call is TRBV5-4, the J call TRBJ2-3; a possible D gene is TRBD1 (5 bases). Germline values: CDR1 SGHNT, CDR2 YYREEE (reference sequence). V was trimmed by 0 bases and J by 2 bases, leaving 10 bases between them. The CDR3 runs to 15 residues. The CDR3 reads CASSLGARVTDTQYF. CDR3 bases: TGTGCCAGCAGCTTGGGGGCCAGGGTCACAGATACGCAGTATTTT.

The CDR3 DNA reads as TGTGCCAGCAGCCCTGGACAGGGGGAGCCCTACGAGCAGTACTTC. Its translation is CASSPGQGEPYEQYF. This sequence joins TRBV6-6 and TRBJ2-7; 10 nucleotides align to TRBD1. Trimming removed 6 bases from V and 2 bases from J; junction bases left unmatched: 7. Germline CDR1 and CDR2: MNHNY and SVGAGI (reference sequence). This CDR3 spans 15 amino acids.

A remark on this clone: Additional DNA sequences in this sample encode the identical CDR3. The rearrangement joins TRBV6-1 to TRBJ1-1; a possible D gene is TRBD1 (6 bases). V was clipped by 5 bases and J by 0 bases, with 13 bases between them. Germline V gives CDR1 MNHNS, CDR2 SASEGT. The CDR3 has 15 residues. The CDR3 coding sequence is TGTGCCAGCAGTTCCCCAGGGGAGCTGAACACTGAAGCTTTCTTT. It is translated as CASSSPGELNTEAFF.

This sequence joins TRBV28 and TRBJ1-5, with a possible D match to TRBD1 (5 bases). CDR3 length equals 17 residues. V dropped 5 bases and J dropped 0 bases, with 17 bases sitting between them. Germline-derived CDR1 and CDR2 are MDHEN and SYDVKM. The DNA of the CDR3 is TGTGCCAGCAGTCGGAGACAGTGGAATACTAGCAATCAGCCCCAGCATTTT. Its protein is CASSRRQWNTSNQPQHF.

The J gene is TRBJ1-1, the V gene TRBV7-9, with D possibly TRBD1 on 5 matching bases. V lost 7 bases to trimming and J lost 0 bases, with 15 bases between them. Germline lookup yields CDR1 SEHNR and CDR2 FQNEAQ (reference sequence). The CDR3 has 15 amino acids. DNA of the CDR3: TGTGCCAGCACCCTAGGTGGGGCCCTGAACACTGAAGCTTTCTTT. Its translation: CASTLGGALNTEAFF.

The chain recombines TRBV6-5 with TRBJ2-7; D is perhaps TRBD2 (5 bases). V shed 3 bases and J shed 9 bases, with 15 bases lying between them. Germline values: CDR1 MNHEY, CDR2 SVGAGI. This CDR3 is 13 amino acids long. The CDR3 sequence: CASSYTLGEWQYF. In DNA form, the CDR3 reads TGTGCCAGCAGTTATACCCTCGGGGAATGGCAGTACTTC.

The genes are TRBV18 and TRBJ2-7; D is possibly TRBD1 (6 bases). The CDR3 is 14 amino acids. From germline, CDR1 is KGHSH and CDR2 LQKENI. With 3 bases removed from V and 5 bases from J, the gap between germline ends came to 14 bases. The CDR3 DNA reads TGTGCCAGCTCACCCCAGGGGCCTCCCAACGAGCAGTACTTC. Encoded protein: CASSPQGPPNEQYF.

This chain's CDR3 is CASRSKDRGLGEQYF. The DNA of the CDR3 is TGTGCCAGCAGGTCAAAGGACAGGGGGCTTGGCGAGCAGTACTTC. V gene TRBV5-4 combines with J gene TRBJ2-7; TRBD1 matches 11 bases. Germline loops: CDR1 SGHNT, CDR2 YYREEE (reference sequence). J gave up 6 bases and V 5 bases, and 10 bases lay outside the gene matches. The CDR3 spans 15 residues.

This sequence joins TRBV19 and TRBJ2-7; D might be TRBD1 (6 bases). The CDR3 contains 16 residues. Germline lookup yields CDR1 LNHDA and CDR2 SQIVND (reference sequence). V lost 4 bases and J 0 bases, leaving 16 bases between the germline ends. CDR3 protein: CASSTNSGTNSYEQYF. The CDR3 nucleotides are TGTGCCAGTAGTACTAACTCCGGGACAAACTCCTACGAGCAGTACTTC.

This sequence joins TRBV27 and TRBJ2-2, with D possibly TRBD1 on 6 matching bases. Trimming left V 6 bases short and J 1 base short, with 18 bases between. The CDR3 is 17 residues long. In germline, CDR1 is MNHEY, CDR2 SMNVEV (reference sequence). The CDR3 nucleotides read TGTGCCAGCAGGTCGATGAGCAGGGGCTTGAACACCGGGGAGCTGTTTTTT. Translating gives CASRSMSRGLNTGELFF.

CDR3 residues: CASMRAGNQPQHF. CDR3 in DNA: TGTGCCAGTATGAGGGCCGGCAATCAGCCCCAGCATTTT. The J gene is TRBJ1-5, the V gene TRBV19; D call uncertain. The CDR3 contains 13 residues. V lost 7 bases and J lost 2, with 9 bases in between. The germline gives CDR1 LNHDA, CDR2 SQIVND (reference sequence).

V and J are TRBV19 and TRBJ2-3; D unresolved. The CDR3 contains 13 residues. V lost 4 bases and J lost 5, with 10 bases in between. Germline CDR1 is LNHDA and CDR2 is SQIVND (reference sequence). CDR3 nucleotides: TGTGCCAGTAGTACCACCGCCGGAGATACGCAGTATTTT. Translation gives CASSTTAGDTQYF.

This chain uses TRBV5-6 with TRBJ2-3; no definite D call. The CDR3 spans 12 residues. Germline V CDR1 and CDR2: SGHDT, YYEEEE. The V end was cut by 2 bases, the J end by 2 bases, with 3 bases between. CDR3 amino acids: CASSFHTDTQYF. CDR3 sequence (DNA): TGTGCCAGCAGCTTCCACACAGATACGCAGTATTTT.

This sequence joins TRBV11-2 and TRBJ1-3, with a weak D call TRBD1 (5 bases). Germline V CDR1 and CDR2: SGHAT, FQNNGV. Trimming removed 5 bases from V and 2 bases from J, with 13 bases in between. The CDR3 is 15 amino acids. The CDR3 region is CASSPAGTTGNTIYF. Here the CDR3 DNA reads TGTGCCAGCAGCCCGGCGGGGACTACTGGAAACACCATATATTTT.

The J gene is TRBJ1-1, the V gene TRBV6-1; TRBD1 is a possible D gene (5 bases). This CDR3 spans 15 amino acids. The germline V gene has CDR1 MNHNS and CDR2 SASEGT. V was pared by 4 bases and J by 1 base, with 13 bases between. CDR3 nucleotide sequence: TGTGCCAGCAGTGGGGAAAACGACAGGAACACTGAAGCTTTCTTT. Amino acid sequence: CASSGENDRNTEAFF.

The V call is TRBV28, the J call TRBJ2-3; D is ambiguous. CDR3 size: 15 residues. Germline CDR1 reads MDHEN; CDR2 reads SYDVKM. V shed 6 bases and J shed 1 base, with 14 bases lying between them. CDR3 loop: CASRGRVARTDTQYF. Here the CDR3 DNA reads TGTGCCAGCAGGGGTCGGGTGGCGCGCACAGATACGCAGTATTTT.